This TCR beta chain is drawn from a study of blood T cell repertoires in COVID-19. As for the study in general: Researchers got acute and convalescent COVID-19 samples from the United States, Italy and Spain. The cDNA or gDNA used as material had been derived from T cells, B-cell-depleted T cells, or PBMCs.

As originally analysed: Nucleated cell number was recorded as an estimate derived from reference gene primer amplification. Repertoires were generated with immunoSEQ multiplex PCR, while TCRdb's copy carries only in-frame clones and drops some. D and trimming were read from the DNA, whereas the V and J calls and clone size are those reported in that table. The sample shows roughly 300,000 clones, 85% to 90% of them seen only once. This clone was detected a few times. CDR3 size: 14 residues. The J segment lost 10 bases and the V segment lost 0 bases, leaving 2 bases of the junction unmatched. Germline CDR1 MNHEY, CDR2 SMNVEV (reference sequence).

J is TRBJ1-6 and V is TRBV27, with TRBD1 identical over 8 bases. This receptor was taken from a human donor in a cohort sampled during active COVID-19. Sequences were obtained from peripheral blood. CDR3 sequence reads: CASSLSTGGSPLHF. CDR3 nucleotides: TGTGCCAGCAGTTTATCCACAGGGGGGTCACCCCTCCACTTT.